Shown below are 9 T cell receptor beta chains from a single sample sequenced in a study of OX40 agonist ivuxolimab in advanced cancers. Assay used: immunoSEQ multiplex PCR; TCRdb lists only in-frame clones, some missing. The sample yields 50,000 to 65,000 clones, around 85% seen once. Material: CD4+ or CD8+ T cells sorted from blood, obtained in a trial of the OX40 agonist ivuxolimab. The receptors were sampled from an adult with an advanced solid tumor such as melanoma, head and neck, liver or kidney cancer.

The V and J genes are TRBV30 and TRBJ1-2; 7 nucleotides match TRBD1. The CDR3 sequence is 11 residues long. Germline CDR1 GTSNPN, CDR2 SVGIG (reference sequence). Trimming took 5 bases from V and 5 from J; bases not matched to a gene: 2. CDR3 bases: TGTGCCTGGGGCAGGGGGTATGGCTACACCTTC. Its translation is CAWGRGYGYTF.

The chain uses TRBV27 and TRBJ1-2; possible D gene TRBD1, 6 bases. V was clipped by 6 bases and J by 2 bases, with 13 bases between them. Germline V gives CDR1 MNHEY, CDR2 SMNVEV (reference sequence). The CDR3 is made up of 14 amino acids. In DNA form, the CDR3 reads TGTGCCAGCAGCCGGGACACCCTCAACTATGGCTACACCTTC. Amino acid sequence: CASSRDTLNYGYTF.

This clone has just one count. The chain recombines TRBV5-1 with TRBJ2-7; the D gene is possibly TRBD1 (5 bases). The V gene lost 1 base and the J gene lost 3 bases, with 14 bases spanning the gap. The germline V gene encodes CDR1 SGHRS and CDR2 YFSETQ. The CDR3 loop spans 15 amino acids. The CDR3: CASSLLPQGDYEQYF. CDR3 bases: TGCGCCAGCAGCTTGCTTCCACAAGGGGACTACGAGCAGTACTTC.

J is TRBJ2-2 and V is TRBV6-5, with TRBD1 identical over 7 bases. The CDR3 is made up of 15 amino acids. V trimming: 4 bases; J trimming: 7 bases; junction bases outside the gene matches: 9. Germline V gene data show CDR1 as MNHEY and CDR2 as SVGAGI. The CDR3 nucleotides read TGTGCCAGCAGTTCCAGAAGGACAGGAAGCGGGGAGCTGTTTTTT. It encodes CASSSRRTGSGELFF.

The V gene is TRBV7-2, the J gene TRBJ2-7; 10 nucleotides align to TRBD1. J was trimmed by 10 bases and V by 5 bases; bases with no gene match: 8. Germline values: CDR1 SGHTA, CDR2 FQGNSA. This CDR3 is 13 amino acids long. CDR3 sequence: CASSQEGQGQQYF. CDR3 DNA sequence: TGTGCCAGCAGCCAAGAGGGACAGGGGCAACAGTACTTC. The full variable domain, in which reference TRBV7-2 and TRBJ2-7 provide the parts outside the CDR3, is GAGVSQSPSNKVTEKGKDVELRCDPISGHTALYWYRQSLGQGLEFLIYFQGNSAPDKSGLPSDRFSAERTGGSVSTLTIQRTQQEDSAVYLCASSQEGQGQQYFGPGTRLTVT.

The V gene is TRBV18, the J gene TRBJ2-5; D is uncertain. V was cut by 2 bases and J by 1 base, with 11 bases left in between. CDR1 and CDR2 from the germline V gene are KGHSH and LQKENI. The CDR3 spans 15 residues. Here the CDR3 reads CASSPTFGRQETQYF. The CDR3 bases are TGTGCCAGCTCACCAACTTTTGGACGCCAAGAGACCCAGTACTTC.

V is TRBV5-1 and J is TRBJ2-3, with 13 nucleotides matching TRBD2. The CDR3 has 16 amino acids. Germline V lookup: CDR1 SGHRS, CDR2 YFSETQ. Trimming took 3 bases from V and 4 from J; bases not matched to a gene: 5. CDR3 sequence: CASSYRLAGGSDTQYF. The CDR3 DNA sequence: TGCGCCAGCAGCTACCGACTAGCGGGGGGCTCAGATACGCAGTATTTT.

This clone was counted between two and nine times. The chain joins TRBV2 to TRBJ1-3, with D possibly being TRBD1 (6 bases). Germline assignment: CDR1 SNHLY and CDR2 FYNNEI. With 3 bases removed from V and 0 bases from J, the gap between germline ends came to 9 bases. CDR3 size: 15 residues. CDR3 sequence (DNA): TGTGCCAGCAGTGATACAGGGAACTCTGGAAACACCATATATTTT. Amino acids: CASSDTGNSGNTIYF.

The gene calls are TRBV19 and TRBJ1-6; tentatively, D is TRBD1 (5 bases). In germline, CDR1 is LNHDA, CDR2 SQIVND (reference sequence). The V end was cut by 7 bases, the J end by 1 base, with 14 bases between. The CDR3 is 16 amino acids. The CDR3 region has the DNA TGTGCCAGTAATTCGGGAGGGGTGTCCTATAATTCACCCCTCCACTTT. It encodes CASNSGGVSYNSPLHF.